The present TCR beta chain was sequenced within a study of early T cells in non-severe SARS-CoV-2 infection. Study details: Sequencing of bulk RNA from unsorted whole blood was done, without chain pairing.

Study results and caveats: A preference for anti-spike CD8 responses marked VDJdb matching, which missed private and CD4 specificities.

In this sample, this clonotype turned up many times. Its antigen is currently unknown. The J segment lost 2 bases and the V segment lost 1 base, leaving 3 bases of the junction unmatched. This CDR3 spans 15 amino acids. Germline V gene sequence: CDR1 SEHNR, CDR2 FQNEAQ (reference sequence). Molecules of cDNA were individually given unique molecular identifiers that were attached to them. Each CDR3 protein gets one entry after TCRdb re-called the 5' RACE reads with MiXCR. The sample holds 50,000 to 60,000 distinct CDR3 sequences, more than 9% seen once. Material for sequencing was whole blood. This sequence was found in an adult who was a healthcare worker with PCR-confirmed SARS-CoV-2 infection or an uninfected control (not recorded which). The chain uses TRBV7-9 and TRBJ1-1; 8 positions match TRBD1. The CDR3, as DNA: TGTGCCAGCAGCTTAGTAGGACAGGGAAACACTGAAGCTTTCTTT. Protein sequence: CASSLVGQGNTEAFF. Using reference TRBV7-9 and TRBJ1-1 for the parts outside the CDR3, the full variable domain is DTGVSQNPRHKITKRGQNVTFRCDPISEHNRLYWYRQTLGQGPEFLTYFQNEAQLEKSRLLSDRFSAERPKGSFSTLEIQRTEQGDSAMYLCASSLVGQGNTEAFFGQGTRLTVV.